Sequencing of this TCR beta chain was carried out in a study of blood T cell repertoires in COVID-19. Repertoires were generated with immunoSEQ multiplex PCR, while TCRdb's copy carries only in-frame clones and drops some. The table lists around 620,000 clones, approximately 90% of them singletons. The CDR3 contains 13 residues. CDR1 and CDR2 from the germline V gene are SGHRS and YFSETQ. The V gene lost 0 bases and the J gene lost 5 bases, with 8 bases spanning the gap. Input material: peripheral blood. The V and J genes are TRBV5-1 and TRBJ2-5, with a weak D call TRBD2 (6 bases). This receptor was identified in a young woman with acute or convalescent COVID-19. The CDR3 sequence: CASSLEGGETQYF. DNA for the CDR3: TGCGCCAGCAGCTTGGAGGGAGGCGAGACCCAGTACTTC.